These T cell receptor beta chains were read from a single sample in a study of OX40 agonist ivuxolimab in advanced cancers. TCRdb keeps only in-frame clones here, not all; method: immunoSEQ multiplex PCR. The data show 70,000 to 85,000 clones, with roughly nine tenths seen just once and 1.3% held by the top ten. Specimen: CD4+ or CD8+ T cells sorted from blood, collected in a trial of the OX40 agonist ivuxolimab. These receptors all stem from an adult with an advanced solid tumor such as melanoma, head and neck, liver or kidney cancer. Both conserved end residues are part of each CDR3. The D gene is left open where the match is weak. Clone size appears in some rows only: once, few, many, or a class for an expanded clone.

V	size	D	J	DNA	CDR3
TRBV11-2	-	TRBD2	TRBJ2-7	TGTGCCAGCGGCCCCCCCCGTTCTAGCGGGAGGAGTAGTTACGAGCAGTACTTC	CASGPPRSSGRSSYEQYF
TRBV6-5	-	-	TRBJ1-1	TGTGCCAGCAGTTCCGGAGGGGACACTGAAGCTTTCTTT	CASSSGGDTEAFF
TRBV5-4	-	-	TRBJ1-1	TGTGCCAGCAGCCCACCCCGCCCGGGGAACACTGAAGCTTTCTTT	CASSPPRPGNTEAFF
TRBV30	-	TRBD2	TRBJ2-1	TGTGCCTGGGCCCCGGGACTAGACAACGAGCAGTTCTTC	CAWAPGLDNEQFF
TRBV5-1	-	TRBD2	TRBJ2-1	TGCGCCAGCAGCTCCCTGGGGAGCGGGGGGACTCGTGAGCAGTTCTTC	CASSSLGSGGTREQFF
TRBV2	once	-	TRBJ2-7	TGTGCCAGCAGGAAGGGGGTAGACAGCCGAGTCTACGAGCAGTACTTC	CASRKGVDSRVYEQYF
TRBV7-6	-	TRBD2	TRBJ2-7	TGTGCCAGCAGCTTAGGGACTAGCGGGAACCTCTACGAGCAGTACTTC	CASSLGTSGNLYEQYF
TRBV2	-	-	TRBJ1-5	TGTGCCAGCACAGAAGGGAGCAATCAGCCCCAGCATTTT	CASTEGSNQPQHF
TRBV5-1	-	-	TRBJ2-7	TGCGCCAGCAGCTTGGCGGTTACGGACGAGCAGTACTTC	CASSLAVTDEQYF
TRBV30	once	-	TRBJ1-5	TGTGCCTGGAGTGTATGGGGTGGGGCTATCCAGCCCCAGCATTTT	CAWSVWGGAIQPQHF
TRBV7-9	-	TRBD1	TRBJ1-2	TGTGCCAGCAGATCAGGGGGGGTAAACTATGGCTACACCTTC	CASRSGGVNYGYTF
TRBV5-1	-	-	TRBJ2-2	TGCGCCAGCAGCTCGTTCAGGGTAGACGGGGAGCTGTTTTTT	CASSSFRVDGELFF
TRBV27	-	-	TRBJ1-2	TGTGCCAGCAGTTTAGGAGGGGGGGCCAACTATGGCTACACCTTC	CASSLGGGANYGYTF
TRBV6-5	-	TRBD1	TRBJ1-1	TGTGCCAGCAGCGGCCGACAGGGTGGCGGCACTGAAGCTTTCTTT	CASSGRQGGGTEAFF
TRBV18	-	-	TRBJ1-2	TGTGCCAGCTCACTCGACAGAGAGTATGGCTACACCTTC	CASSLDREYGYTF
TRBV23-1	-	-	TRBJ2-6	TGCGCCAGCAGTCAATTACGACAGGCTGGGGCCAACGTCCTGACTTTC	CASSQLRQAGANVLTF